This T cell receptor beta chain was sequenced in a study of human T cells and chemical hapten exposure. The V and J ends lost 1 base and 10 bases respectively, with 11 bases between them. Per the germline V gene, CDR1 is WSHSY and CDR2 is SAAADI. There are 13 residues in the CDR3. As the library was built, unique molecular identifiers were attached to individual cDNA molecules. TCRdb used MiXCR to reprocess the RACE reads, holding one entry per CDR3 protein. The sample has about 170,000 distinct CDR3 sequences; 25% to 35% are singletons. This clonotype has more than one count but fewer than ten. Time point specified: patch test 3, about 24 weeks after DPC sensitization. The treatment denotes: therapeutic diphenylcyclopropenone sensitization with weekly scalp DPC.

The chain links TRBV10-2 to TRBJ2-1, with D maybe TRBD1 (6 bases). The sample was whole blood, taken in connection with sensitization to the hapten diphenylcyclopropenone (DPC). The source is a woman under 30 with alopecia areata. Some clones in this sample may be carry-over from other donors' samples. The DNA for the CDR3 is TGCGCCAGCAGTGAGTACGGGACACGGGAGCAGTTCTTC. Translated, it gives CASSEYGTREQFF.